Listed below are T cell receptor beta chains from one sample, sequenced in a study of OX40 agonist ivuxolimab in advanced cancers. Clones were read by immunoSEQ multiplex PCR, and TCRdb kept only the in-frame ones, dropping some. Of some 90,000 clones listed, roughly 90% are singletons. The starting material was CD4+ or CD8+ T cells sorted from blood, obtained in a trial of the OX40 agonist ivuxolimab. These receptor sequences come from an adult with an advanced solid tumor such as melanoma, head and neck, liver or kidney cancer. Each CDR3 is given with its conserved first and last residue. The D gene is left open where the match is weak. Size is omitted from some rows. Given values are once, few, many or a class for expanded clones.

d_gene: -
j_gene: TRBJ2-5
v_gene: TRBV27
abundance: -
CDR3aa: CALGEVGGTQYF
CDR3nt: TGTGCCCTAGGGGAGGTGGGGGGGACCCAGTACTTC

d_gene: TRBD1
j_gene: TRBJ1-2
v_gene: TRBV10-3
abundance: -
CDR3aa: CAISEVQGADYGYTF
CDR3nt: TGTGCCATCAGTGAGGTACAGGGGGCAGACTATGGCTACACCTTC

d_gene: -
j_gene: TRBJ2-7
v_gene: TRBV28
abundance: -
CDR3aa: CASSLPAASYEQYF
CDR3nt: TGTGCCAGCAGTTTACCCGCTGCCTCCTACGAGCAGTACTTC

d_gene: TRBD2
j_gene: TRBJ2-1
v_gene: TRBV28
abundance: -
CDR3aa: CASSLLAGGRYNEQFF
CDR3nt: TGTGCCAGCAGTTTATTAGCGGGGGGGCGGTACAATGAGCAGTTCTTC

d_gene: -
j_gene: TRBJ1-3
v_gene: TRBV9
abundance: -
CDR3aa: CASSVGHSGNTIYF
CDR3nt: TGTGCCAGCAGCGTCGGACATTCTGGAAACACCATATATTTT

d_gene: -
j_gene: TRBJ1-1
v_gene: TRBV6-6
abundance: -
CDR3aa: CASSYSSEAFF
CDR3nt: TGTGCCAGCAGTTACTCCTCTGAAGCTTTCTTT

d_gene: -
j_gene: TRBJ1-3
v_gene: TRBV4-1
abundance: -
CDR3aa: CASSQEWGNTIYF
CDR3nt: TGCGCCAGCAGCCAAGAATGGGGAAACACCATATATTTT

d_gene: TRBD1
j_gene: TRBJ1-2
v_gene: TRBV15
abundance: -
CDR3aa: CATTPTGVNYGYTF
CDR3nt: TGTGCGACCACACCGACAGGGGTTAACTATGGCTACACCTTC

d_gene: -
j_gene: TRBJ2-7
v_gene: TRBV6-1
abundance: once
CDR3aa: CASSDDSKFYEQYF
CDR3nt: TGTGCCAGCAGTGACGACAGCAAATTCTACGAGCAGTACTTC

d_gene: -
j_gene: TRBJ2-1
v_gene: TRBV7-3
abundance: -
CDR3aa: CASSLRGPSSYNEQFF
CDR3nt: TGTGCCAGCAGCCTCCGGGGTCCTAGCTCCTACAATGAGCAGTTCTTC

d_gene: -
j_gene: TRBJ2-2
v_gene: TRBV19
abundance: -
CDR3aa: CASSIDLGSNTGELFF
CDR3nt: TGTGCCAGTAGTATAGACTTGGGGTCTAACACCGGGGAGCTGTTTTTT

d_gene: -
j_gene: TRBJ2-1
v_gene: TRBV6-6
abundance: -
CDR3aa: CASSLSDSYNEQFF
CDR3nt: TGTGCCAGCAGTCTTTCGGACAGCTACAATGAGCAGTTCTTC

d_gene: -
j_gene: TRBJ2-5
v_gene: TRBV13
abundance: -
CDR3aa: CASSPGDETQYF
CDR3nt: TGTGCCAGCAGCCCCGGAGACGAGACCCAGTACTTC

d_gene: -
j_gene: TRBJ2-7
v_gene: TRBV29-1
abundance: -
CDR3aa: CSVVASLGQYF
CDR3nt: TGCAGCGTTGTGGCTAGCCTGGGGCAGTACTTC

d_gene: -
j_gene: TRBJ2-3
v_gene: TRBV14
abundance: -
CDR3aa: CASSQEWGTTDTQYF
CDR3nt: TGTGCCAGCAGCCAAGAGTGGGGAACCACAGATACGCAGTATTTT

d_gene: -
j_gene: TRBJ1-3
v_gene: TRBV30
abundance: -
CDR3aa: CAWKGIGNTIYF
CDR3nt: TGTGCCTGGAAGGGTATTGGAAACACCATATATTTT

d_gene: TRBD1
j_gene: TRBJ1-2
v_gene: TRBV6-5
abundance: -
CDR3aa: CASSYSGGEGYTF
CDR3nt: TGTGCCAGCAGTTATTCAGGGGGGGAGGGCTACACCTTC

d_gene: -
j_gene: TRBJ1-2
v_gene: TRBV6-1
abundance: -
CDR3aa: CASRDSYGYTF
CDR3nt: TGTGCCAGCCGCGACAGCTATGGCTACACCTTC

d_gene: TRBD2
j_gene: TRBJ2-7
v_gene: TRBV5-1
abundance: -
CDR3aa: CASSLTSGGTYEQYF
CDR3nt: TGCGCCAGCAGCTTGACTAGCGGGGGCACCTACGAGCAGTACTTC

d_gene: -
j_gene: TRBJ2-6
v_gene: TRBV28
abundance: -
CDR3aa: CASSFGFSSGANVLTF
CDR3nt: TGTGCCAGCAGTTTTGGCTTCTCCTCTGGGGCCAACGTCCTGACTTTC

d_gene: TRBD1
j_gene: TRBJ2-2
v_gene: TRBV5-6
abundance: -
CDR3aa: CASSSQTGDGELFF
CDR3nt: TGTGCCAGCAGCTCCCAGACAGGGGACGGGGAGCTGTTTTTT

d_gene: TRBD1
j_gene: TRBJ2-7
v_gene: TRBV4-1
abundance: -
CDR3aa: CASSPGTGTYEQYF
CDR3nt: TGCGCCAGCAGCCCCGGGACAGGGACCTACGAGCAGTACTTC

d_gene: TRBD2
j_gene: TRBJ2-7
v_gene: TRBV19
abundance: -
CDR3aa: CASSVGTSFYEQYF
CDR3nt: TGTGCCAGTAGTGTCGGGACTAGCTTTTACGAGCAGTACTTC

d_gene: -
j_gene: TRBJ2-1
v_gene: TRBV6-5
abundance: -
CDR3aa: CASSYSIRGWGNEQFF
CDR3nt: TGTGCCAGCAGTTACTCGATTCGGGGGTGGGGCAATGAGCAGTTCTTC

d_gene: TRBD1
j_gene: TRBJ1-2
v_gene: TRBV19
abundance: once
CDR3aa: CASITTGLGYTF
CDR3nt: TGTGCCAGTATAACGACAGGGCTTGGCTACACCTTC

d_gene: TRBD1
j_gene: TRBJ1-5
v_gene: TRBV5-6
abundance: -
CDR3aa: CASSLLGTGHQPQHF
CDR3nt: TGTGCCAGCAGCTTGCTGGGGACAGGTCACCAGCCCCAGCATTTT

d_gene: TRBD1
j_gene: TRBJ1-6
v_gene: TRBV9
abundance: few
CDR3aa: CASSASGQNSPLHF
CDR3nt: TGTGCCAGCAGCGCGTCGGGACAGAATTCACCCCTCCACTTT

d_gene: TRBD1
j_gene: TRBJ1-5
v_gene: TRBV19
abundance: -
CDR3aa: CASSTPSTGTMDQPQHF
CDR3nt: TGTGCCAGTAGTACCCCCTCGACAGGGACAATGGATCAGCCCCAGCATTTT

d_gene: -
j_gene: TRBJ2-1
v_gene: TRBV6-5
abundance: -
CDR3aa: CASGSGLSSYNEQFF
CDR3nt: TGTGCCAGCGGGAGCGGCCTGAGCTCCTACAATGAGCAGTTCTTC